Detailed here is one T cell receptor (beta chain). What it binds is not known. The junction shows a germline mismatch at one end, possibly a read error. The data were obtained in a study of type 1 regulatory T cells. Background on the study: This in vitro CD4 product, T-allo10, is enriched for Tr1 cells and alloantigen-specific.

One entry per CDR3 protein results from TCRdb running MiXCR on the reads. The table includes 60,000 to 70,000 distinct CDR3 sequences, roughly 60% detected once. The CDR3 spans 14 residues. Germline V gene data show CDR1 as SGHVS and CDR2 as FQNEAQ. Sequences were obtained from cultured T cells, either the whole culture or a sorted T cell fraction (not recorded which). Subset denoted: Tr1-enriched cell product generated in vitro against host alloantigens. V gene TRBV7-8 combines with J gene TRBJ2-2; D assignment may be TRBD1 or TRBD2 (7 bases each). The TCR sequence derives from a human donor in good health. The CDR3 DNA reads TGTGCCAGCAGCACCGGGACAGACACCGGGGAGCGGGGTTTT. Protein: CASSTGTDTGERGF.